The 9 T cell receptor beta chains presented below share a single source sample, sequenced in a study of blood T cell repertoires in COVID-19. Only in-frame clones appear in the TCRdb table, and some are missing; sequencing was by immunoSEQ multiplex PCR. The sample contains about 74,000 clones, about four fifths of which appear only once. Sequenced material: peripheral blood. These receptors all stem from a man between 65 and 85 years old with acute or convalescent COVID-19.

V usage is TRBV2 and J usage is TRBJ1-6; 7 bases agree with TRBD1. This CDR3 spans 16 amino acids. CDR1 is SNHLY, CDR2 FYNNEI, per germline. V shed 7 bases and J 0 bases; nucleotides not matched to a gene: 6. CDR3 protein: CASTQGTVSYNSPLHF. As DNA, the CDR3 is TGTGCCAGCACACAGGGGACCGTCTCCTATAATTCACCCCTCCACTTT.

V is TRBV7-6 and J is TRBJ2-2; 8 nucleotides match TRBD2. This CDR3 comprises 18 residues. Unmatched junction bases numbered 7, after V lost 1 base and J lost 0 bases. The V gene's germline CDR1 is SGHVS and CDR2 FNYEAQ. Here the CDR3 DNA reads TGTGCCAGCAGCTTAGTGGTATGGGGACTAGCGAACACCGGGGAGCTGTTTTTT. This translates into CASSLVVWGLANTGELFF.

DNA for the CDR3: TGTGCCATCAGTTCGGGACTAGCGGGGGGTACCTACGAGCAGTACTTC. Translated, it gives CAISSGLAGGTYEQYF. This chain connects TRBV10-3 to TRBJ2-7; TRBD2 matches 15 bases. The CDR3 consists of 16 residues. Germline CDR1 ENHRY, CDR2 SYGVKD. J was trimmed by 2 bases and V by 5 bases; bases with no gene match: 4.

J is TRBJ1-2 and V is TRBV5-4, with D maybe TRBD1 (6 bases). With 0 bases removed from V and 0 bases from J, the gap between germline ends came to 9 bases. CDR1 and CDR2 (germline): SGHNT, YYREEE (reference sequence). This CDR3 has 15 residues. The CDR3 protein is CASSLGQDPNYGYTF. CDR3 in DNA: TGTGCCAGCAGCTTGGGACAGGACCCTAACTATGGCTACACCTTC.

V usage is TRBV11-2 and J usage is TRBJ2-7, with TRBD1 identical over 10 bases. V was clipped by 5 bases and J by 4 bases; unmatched bases: 8. CDR3 length: 15 residues. CDR1 and CDR2 (germline): SGHAT, FQNNGV. CDR3 residues: CASSRIRGQGYEQYF. CDR3 bases: TGTGCCAGCAGCCGTATTCGGGGACAGGGGTACGAGCAGTACTTC. The variable domain in full, with the rest retrieved from reference TRBV11-2 and TRBJ2-7, is EAGVAQSPRYKIIEKRQSVAFWCNPISGHATLYWYQQILGQGPKLLIQFQNNGVVDDSQLPKDRFSAERLKGVDSTLKIQPAKLEDSAVYLCASSRIRGQGYEQYFGPGTRLTVT.

The genes are TRBV3-1 (or the pseudogene TRBV3-2) and TRBJ2-7; D is undetermined. V dropped 2 bases and J dropped 3 bases, with 8 bases sitting between them. This CDR3 region has 13 residues. The V gene's germline CDR1 is LGHDT and CDR2 YNNKEL (reference sequence). The CDR3 DNA follows: TGTGCCAGCAGCCAATCTGTCGGCTACGAGCAGTACTTC. This translates into CASSQSVGYEQYF.

This clone was picked up one time. The chain couples TRBV5-5 to TRBJ2-1; TRBD2 matches at 11 bases. Looked up from germline, CDR1 is SGHKS and CDR2 is YYEKEE (reference sequence). The CDR3 runs to 14 residues. Trimming removed 7 bases from V and 9 bases from J; junction bases left unmatched: 9. The CDR3 DNA sequence: TGTGCCAGCGGGGTAGCGGGAGGGCAGGGTGAGCAGTTCTTC. Translated: CASGVAGGQGEQFF.

V gene TRBV15 combines with J gene TRBJ1-3, with D tentatively TRBD1 (6 bases). The V end lost 9 bases, the J end lost 5 bases, and 14 bases lay between the germline ends. Germline CDR1 and CDR2: LNHNV and YYDKDF (reference sequence). This CDR3 comprises 13 residues. The CDR3 DNA follows: TGTGCCACGCAGTCAGGGGCCAGAAACACCATATATTTT. This encodes CATQSGARNTIYF.

The CDR3 protein is CASSIDRGTKLQPQHF. The CDR3 DNA follows: TGTGCCAGTAGTATAGACAGGGGGACAAAATTACAGCCCCAGCATTTT. This chain links TRBV19 with TRBJ1-5; 7 nucleotides match TRBD1. This CDR3 has 16 amino acids. V shed 0 bases and J 7 bases; nucleotides not matched to a gene: 9. The germline V gene encodes CDR1 LNHDA and CDR2 SQIVND (reference sequence). The full variable domain, with the rest looked up from reference TRBV19 and TRBJ1-5, is DGGITQSPKYLFRKEGQNVTLSCEQNLNHDAMYWYRQDPGQGLRLIYYSQIVNDFQKGDIAEGYSVSREKKESFPLTVTSAQKNPTAFYLCASSIDRGTKLQPQHFGDGTRLSIL.